This entry lists 13 T cell receptor beta chains sequenced from one sample in a study of T cell responses to AZD1222 COVID-19 vaccine. Only in-frame clones appear in the TCRdb table, and some are missing; sequencing was by immunoSEQ multiplex PCR. In the table there are approximately 170,000 clones, less than 95% of which are singletons. The specimen comprised peripheral blood, sampled on day 0 of AZD1222 vaccination. These receptors came from an adult in good health.

The V and J genes are TRBV6-1 and TRBJ1-5; TRBD1 matches 7 bases. Per germline, CDR1 MNHNS and CDR2 SASEGT. After removal of 5 bases from V and 7 bases from J, the junction contained 8 bases not matched to a gene. The CDR3 contains 14 residues. This chain's CDR3 is CASSLQGVWQPQHF. For the CDR3, the DNA is TGTGCCAGCAGTCTTCAGGGGGTCTGGCAGCCCCAGCATTTT.

The sample holds one count of this clone. This chain joins TRBV5-4 and TRBJ2-7, with D possibly TRBD1 on 6 matching bases. Deletions cut 4 bases from V and 2 bases from J, with 13 bases between. CDR1 and CDR2 from the germline V gene are SGHNT and YYREEE (reference sequence). The CDR3 is 14 residues long. DNA of the CDR3: TGTGCCAGCAGCCCGCGGACAGACCCCTACGAGCAGTACTTC. Translating it yields CASSPRTDPYEQYF.

The rearrangement uses TRBV16 and TRBJ1-5, with D unresolved. The CDR3 totals 14 residues. Trimming took 6 bases from V and 2 from J, leaving 11 bases between them. Per germline, CDR1 KGHSY and CDR2 FQNENV. The CDR3 region has the DNA TGTGCCAGCAGTAAAGACATAGGCAATCAGCCCCAGCATTTT. Translating gives CASSKDIGNQPQHF.

The gene calls are TRBV28 and TRBJ1-3, with a tentative D call TRBD1 (5 bases). V dropped 7 bases and J dropped 5 bases, with 12 bases sitting between them. Germline assignment: CDR1 MDHEN and CDR2 SYDVKM. This CDR3 comprises 13 residues. The CDR3 coding sequence is TGTGCCAGCACGATGGACACTAGAAACACCATATATTTT. Its translation is CASTMDTRNTIYF.

This chain links TRBV12-3 or TRBV12-4 with TRBJ1-2; 7 bases line up with TRBD1. This CDR3 comprises 13 residues. Trimming cost V 6 bases and J 8 bases; bases outside gene matches: 9. The DNA of the CDR3 is TGTGCCAGCAGCCCCGACAGGGCGAAGGGCTACACCTTC. The encoded protein is CASSPDRAKGYTF.

The genes are TRBV12-5 and TRBJ1-6; D is perhaps TRBD1 (6 bases). This CDR3 has 16 amino acids. Germline-derived CDR1 and CDR2 are LGHNT and FRNRAP. V lost 0 bases and J 10 bases, leaving 16 bases between the germline ends. The CDR3 reads CASGLVTGPYSSPLHF. For the CDR3, the DNA is TGTGCTAGTGGTTTGGTCACAGGGCCCTATTCCTCACCCCTCCACTTT.

The genes are TRBV28 and TRBJ1-4; TRBD1 agrees at 9 bases. Trimming took 5 bases from V and 7 from J; bases not matched to a gene: 8. The CDR3 spans 15 residues. Germline V gene data show CDR1 as MDHEN and CDR2 as SYDVKM. CDR3 sequence (DNA): TGTGCCAGCAGTACTTCACAGGGGGCAAGTGAAAAACTGTTTTTT. Its protein is CASSTSQGASEKLFF.

The rearrangement uses TRBV9 and TRBJ1-1; D is undetermined. With 0 bases removed from V and 1 base from J, the gap between germline ends came to 7 bases. Germline V lookup: CDR1 SGDLS, CDR2 YYNGEE. The CDR3 is 14 amino acids. For the CDR3, the DNA is TGTGCCAGCAGCGTAGAGATAGCGAACACTGAAGCTTTCTTT. This gives the protein CASSVEIANTEAFF.

This sequence joins TRBV24-1 and TRBJ2-7, with D maybe TRBD1 (5 bases). The CDR3 has 13 residues. The V gene lost 9 bases and the J gene lost 1 base, with 12 bases spanning the gap. Germline V gene lookup returns CDR1 KGHDR and CDR2 SFDVKD. The CDR3 DNA is TGTGCCACCCAGGGAACACGTTCCTACGAGCAGTACTTC. Protein: CATQGTRSYEQYF.

The chain carries TRBV23-1 and TRBJ2-2; 12 bases match TRBD1. TRBV23-1 is given ORF status, its function remaining uncertain. The CDR3 loop spans 17 amino acids. J lost 6 bases, V lost 9 bases, and 14 bases had no gene match. The CDR3 here is CASAPGTGGGVAGELFF. The CDR3 region has the DNA TGCGCCAGTGCTCCCGGGACAGGGGGCGGAGTAGCCGGGGAGCTGTTTTTT.

The chain joins TRBV6-1 to TRBJ2-1; TRBD2 agrees at 10 bases. The CDR3 runs to 15 residues. Germline trimming cut 3 bases from V and 7 bases from J; bases unmatched to any gene: 6. Germline lookup yields CDR1 MNHNS and CDR2 SASEGT. The CDR3 DNA follows: TGTGCCAGCAGTGAGACTAGCGGGTACGGAAATGAGCAGTTCTTC. This sequence encodes CASSETSGYGNEQFF.

The genes are TRBV27 and TRBJ2-7; D possibly corresponds to TRBD1 (6 bases). V was clipped by 6 bases and J by 4 bases, with 13 bases between them. The CDR3 runs 13 residues. Germline CDR1 MNHEY, CDR2 SMNVEV (reference sequence). The CDR3 spells CASSPGALYEQYF. The CDR3 DNA follows: TGTGCCAGCAGCCCAGGGGCATTATACGAGCAGTACTTC.

CDR3 sequence reads: CASSLAEVTYEQYF. As DNA, the CDR3 is TGCGCCAGCAGCTTGGCCGAGGTGACCTACGAGCAGTACTTC. This sequence joins TRBV5-1 and TRBJ2-7, with no clear D. The CDR3 spans 14 residues. V lost 0 bases and J 2 bases, leaving 9 bases between the germline ends. CDR1 and CDR2 from the germline V gene are SGHRS and YFSETQ.